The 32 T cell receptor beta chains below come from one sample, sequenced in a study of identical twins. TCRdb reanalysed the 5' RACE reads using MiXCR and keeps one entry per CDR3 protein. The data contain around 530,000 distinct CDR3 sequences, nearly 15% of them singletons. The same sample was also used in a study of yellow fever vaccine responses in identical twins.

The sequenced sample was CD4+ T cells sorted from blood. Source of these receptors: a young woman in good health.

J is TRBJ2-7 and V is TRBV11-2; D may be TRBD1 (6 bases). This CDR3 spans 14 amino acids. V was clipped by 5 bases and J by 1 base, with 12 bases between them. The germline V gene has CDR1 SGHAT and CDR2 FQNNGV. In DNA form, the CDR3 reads TGTGCCAGCAGCATTAACAGGGAATCCTACGAGCAGTACGTC. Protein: CASSINRESYEQYV.

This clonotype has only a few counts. Written as DNA, the CDR3 is TGTGCCAGCAGCTCCACCCTAGCGGGAGTCTACAATGAGCAGTTCTTC. Amino acids: CASSSTLAGVYNEQFF. This chain links TRBV5-5 with TRBJ2-1; TRBD2 agrees at 10 bases. The CDR3 has 16 residues. Germline loops: CDR1 SGHKS, CDR2 YYEKEE (reference sequence). V lost 3 bases to trimming and J lost 3 bases; unmatched junction nucleotides: 6.

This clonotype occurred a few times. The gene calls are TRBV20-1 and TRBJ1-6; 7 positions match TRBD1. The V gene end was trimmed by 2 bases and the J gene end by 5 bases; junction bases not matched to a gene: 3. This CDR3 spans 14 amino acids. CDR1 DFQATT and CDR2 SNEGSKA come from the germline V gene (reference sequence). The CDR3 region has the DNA TGCAGTGCTAGATGGGGGACAGATAATTCACCCCTCCACTTT. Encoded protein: CSARWGTDNSPLHF.

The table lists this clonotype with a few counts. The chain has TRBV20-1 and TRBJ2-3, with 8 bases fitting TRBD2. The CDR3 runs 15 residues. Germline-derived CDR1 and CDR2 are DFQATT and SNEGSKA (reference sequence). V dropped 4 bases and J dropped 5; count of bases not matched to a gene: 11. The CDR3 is CSATARAGVGDTQYF. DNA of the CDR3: TGCAGTGCTACCGCTCGAGCGGGAGTGGGAGATACGCAGTATTTT.

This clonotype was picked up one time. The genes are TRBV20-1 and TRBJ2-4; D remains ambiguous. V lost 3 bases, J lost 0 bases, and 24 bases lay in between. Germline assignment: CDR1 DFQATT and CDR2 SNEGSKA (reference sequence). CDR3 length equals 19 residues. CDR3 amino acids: CSARVFGVEQVAAKNIQYF. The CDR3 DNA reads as TGCAGTGCTAGGGTCTTTGGGGTTGAACAAGTCGCAGCCAAAAACATTCAGTACTTC.

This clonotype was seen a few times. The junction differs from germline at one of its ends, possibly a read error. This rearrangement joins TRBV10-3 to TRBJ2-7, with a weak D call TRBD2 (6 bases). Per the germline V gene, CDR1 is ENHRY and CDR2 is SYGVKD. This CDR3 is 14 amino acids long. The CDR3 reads CAYGGPSAPYEQYF. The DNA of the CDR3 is TGCGCGTACGGTGGGCCTAGCGCTCCCTACGAGCAGTACTTC.

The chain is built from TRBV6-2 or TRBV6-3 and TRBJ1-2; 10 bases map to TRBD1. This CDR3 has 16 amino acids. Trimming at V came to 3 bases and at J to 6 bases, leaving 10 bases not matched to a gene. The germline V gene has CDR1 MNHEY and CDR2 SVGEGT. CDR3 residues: CASSYRGPGTGDGYTF. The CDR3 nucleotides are TGTGCCAGCAGTTATCGGGGACCCGGGACAGGGGATGGCTACACCTTC.

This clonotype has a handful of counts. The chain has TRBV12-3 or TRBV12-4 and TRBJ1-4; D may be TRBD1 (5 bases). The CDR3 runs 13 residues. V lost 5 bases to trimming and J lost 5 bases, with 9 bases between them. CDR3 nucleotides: TGTGCCAGCAGTCTACGGGGGAATGAAAAACTGTTTTTT. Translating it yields CASSLRGNEKLFF.

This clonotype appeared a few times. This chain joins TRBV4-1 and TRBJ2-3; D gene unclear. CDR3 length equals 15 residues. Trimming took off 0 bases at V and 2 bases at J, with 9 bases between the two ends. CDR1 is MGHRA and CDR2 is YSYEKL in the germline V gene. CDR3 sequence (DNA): TGCGCCAGCAGCCAAGATGCCCATTACACAGATACGCAGTATTTT. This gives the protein CASSQDAHYTDTQYF.

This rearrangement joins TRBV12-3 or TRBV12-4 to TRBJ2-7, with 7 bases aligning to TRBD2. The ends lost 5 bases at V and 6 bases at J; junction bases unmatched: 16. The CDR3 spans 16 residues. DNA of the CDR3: TGTGCCAGCAGTGGAGCCTCGGGACTACCGGTGGGCGAGCAGTACTTC. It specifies CASSGASGLPVGEQYF.

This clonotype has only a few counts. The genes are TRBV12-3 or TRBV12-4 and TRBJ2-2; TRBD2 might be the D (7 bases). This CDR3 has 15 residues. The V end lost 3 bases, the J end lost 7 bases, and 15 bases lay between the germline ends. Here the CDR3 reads CASSLRGGKVGELFF. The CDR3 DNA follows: TGTGCCAGCAGTTTGAGGGGGGGGAAGGTCGGGGAGCTGTTTTTT.

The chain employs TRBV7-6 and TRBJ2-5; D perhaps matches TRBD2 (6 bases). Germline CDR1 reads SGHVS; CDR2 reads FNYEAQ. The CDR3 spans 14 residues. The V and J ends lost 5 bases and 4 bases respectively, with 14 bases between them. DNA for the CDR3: TGTGCCAGCAGCCAACGCCGGGAGTCAGAGACCCAGTACTTC. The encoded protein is CASSQRRESETQYF.

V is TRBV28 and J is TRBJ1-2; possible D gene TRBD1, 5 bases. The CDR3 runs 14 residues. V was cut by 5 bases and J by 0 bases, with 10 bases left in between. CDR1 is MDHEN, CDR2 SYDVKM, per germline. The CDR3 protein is CASSPGGANYGYTF. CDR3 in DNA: TGTGCCAGCAGTCCCGGGGGAGCTAACTATGGCTACACCTTC.

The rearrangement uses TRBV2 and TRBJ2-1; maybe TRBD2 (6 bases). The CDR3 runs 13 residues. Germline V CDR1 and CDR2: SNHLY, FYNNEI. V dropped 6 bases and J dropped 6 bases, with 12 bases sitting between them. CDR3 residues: CASRAGRLNEQFF. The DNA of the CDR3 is TGTGCCAGCAGGGCGGGACGGCTCAATGAGCAGTTCTTC. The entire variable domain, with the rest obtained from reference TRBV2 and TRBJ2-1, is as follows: EPEVTQTPSHQVTQMGQEVILRCVPISNHLYFYWYRQILGQKVEFLVSFYNNEISEKSEIFDDQFSVERPDGSNFTLKIRSTKLEDSAMYFCASRAGRLNEQFFGPGTRLTVL.

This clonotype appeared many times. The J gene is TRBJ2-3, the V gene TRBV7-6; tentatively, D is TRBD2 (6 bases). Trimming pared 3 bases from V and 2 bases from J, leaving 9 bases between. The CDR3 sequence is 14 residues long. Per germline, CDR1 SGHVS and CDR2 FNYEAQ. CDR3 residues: CASSLTRSTDTQYF. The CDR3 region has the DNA TGTGCCAGCAGCTTGACTAGGTCCACAGATACGCAGTATTTT.

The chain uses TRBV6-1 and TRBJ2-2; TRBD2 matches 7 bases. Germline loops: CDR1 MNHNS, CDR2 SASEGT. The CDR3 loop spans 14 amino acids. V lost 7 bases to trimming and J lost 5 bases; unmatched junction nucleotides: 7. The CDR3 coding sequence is TGTGCCAGCACCCCGGGACTACTAACCGGGGAGCTGTTTTTT. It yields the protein CASTPGLLTGELFF.

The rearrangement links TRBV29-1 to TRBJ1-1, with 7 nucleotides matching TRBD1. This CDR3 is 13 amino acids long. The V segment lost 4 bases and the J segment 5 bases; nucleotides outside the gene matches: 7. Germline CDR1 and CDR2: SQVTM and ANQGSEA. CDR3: CSVGAGGRTEAFF. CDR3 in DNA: TGCAGCGTTGGGGCAGGGGGAAGGACTGAAGCTTTCTTT.

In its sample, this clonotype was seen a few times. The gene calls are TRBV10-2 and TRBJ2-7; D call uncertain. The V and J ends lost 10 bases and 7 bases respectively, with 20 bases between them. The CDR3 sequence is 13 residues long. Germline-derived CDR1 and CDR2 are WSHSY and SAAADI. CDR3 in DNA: TGCGCCACCACTACTACCCTTATGATGGAGCAGTACTTC. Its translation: CATTTTLMMEQYF.

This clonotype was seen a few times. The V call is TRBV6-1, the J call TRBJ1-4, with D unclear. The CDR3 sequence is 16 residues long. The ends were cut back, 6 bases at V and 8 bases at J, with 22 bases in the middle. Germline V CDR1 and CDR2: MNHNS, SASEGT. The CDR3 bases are TGTGCCAGCAGCCCCGGAGAGGGCAACAAATTAGAAAAACTGTTTTTT. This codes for CASSPGEGNKLEKLFF.

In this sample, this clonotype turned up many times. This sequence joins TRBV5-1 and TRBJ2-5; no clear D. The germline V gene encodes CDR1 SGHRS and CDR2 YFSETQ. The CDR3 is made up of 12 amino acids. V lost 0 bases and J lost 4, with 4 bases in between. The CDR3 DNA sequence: TGCGCCAGCAGCTTGGGGGTAGAGACCCAGTACTTC. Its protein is CASSLGVETQYF.

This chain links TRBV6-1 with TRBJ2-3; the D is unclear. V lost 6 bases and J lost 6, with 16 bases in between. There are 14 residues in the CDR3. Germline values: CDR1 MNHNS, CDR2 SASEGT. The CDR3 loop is CASRDPTHLDTQYF. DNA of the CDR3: TGTGCCAGCAGAGATCCGACACATCTGGATACGCAGTATTTT.

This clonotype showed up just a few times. The CDR3 sequence: CASSSGQGSLETQYF. CDR3 DNA sequence: TGTGCCAGCAGCTCGGGACAGGGAAGCTTAGAGACCCAGTACTTC. V is TRBV5-8 and J is TRBJ2-5; 9 positions agree with TRBD1. This CDR3 region has 15 residues. The germline CDR1 and CDR2 sequences are SGHTS and YDEGEE. V dropped 3 bases and J dropped 4; count of bases not matched to a gene: 7.

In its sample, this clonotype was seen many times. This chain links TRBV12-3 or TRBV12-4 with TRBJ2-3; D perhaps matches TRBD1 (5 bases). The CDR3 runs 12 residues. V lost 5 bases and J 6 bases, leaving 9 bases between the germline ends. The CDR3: CASSPGSDTQYF. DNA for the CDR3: TGTGCCAGCAGTCCAGGGTCGGATACGCAGTATTTT.

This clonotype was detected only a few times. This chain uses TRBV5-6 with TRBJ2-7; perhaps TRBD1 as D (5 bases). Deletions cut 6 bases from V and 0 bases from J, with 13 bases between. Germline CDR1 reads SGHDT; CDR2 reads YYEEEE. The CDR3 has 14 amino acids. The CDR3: CASTRASSSYEQYV. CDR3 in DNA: TGTGCCAGCACCAGGGCATCGAGCTCCTACGAGCAGTACGTC.

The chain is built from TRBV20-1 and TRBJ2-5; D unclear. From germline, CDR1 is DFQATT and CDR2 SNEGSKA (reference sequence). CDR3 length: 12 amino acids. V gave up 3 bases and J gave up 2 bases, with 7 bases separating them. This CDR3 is CSASPNQETQYF. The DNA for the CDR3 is TGCAGTGCTAGTCCAAATCAAGAGACCCAGTACTTC.

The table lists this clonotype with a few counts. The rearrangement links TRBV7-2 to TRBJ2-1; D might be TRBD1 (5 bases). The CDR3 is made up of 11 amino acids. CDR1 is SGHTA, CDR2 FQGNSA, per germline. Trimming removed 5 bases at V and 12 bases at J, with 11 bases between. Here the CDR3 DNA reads TGTGCCAGCAGCCCAGGGTTGGGGCAGTTCTTC. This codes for CASSPGLGQFF.

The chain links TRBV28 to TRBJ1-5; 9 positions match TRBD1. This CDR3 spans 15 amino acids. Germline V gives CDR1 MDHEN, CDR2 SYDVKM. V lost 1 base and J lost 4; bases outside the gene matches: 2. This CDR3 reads CASSLSGTGNQPQHF. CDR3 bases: TGTGCCAGCAGTTTATCTGGGACAGGGAATCAGCCCCAGCATTTT.

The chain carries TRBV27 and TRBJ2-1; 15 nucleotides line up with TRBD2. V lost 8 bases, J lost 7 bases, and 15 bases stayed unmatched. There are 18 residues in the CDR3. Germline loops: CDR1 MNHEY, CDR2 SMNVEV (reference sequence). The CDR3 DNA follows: TGTGCCAGCTATCCTCTTCTTAGGACTAGCGGGAGGGGAAATGAGCAGTTCTTC. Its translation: CASYPLLRTSGRGNEQFF.

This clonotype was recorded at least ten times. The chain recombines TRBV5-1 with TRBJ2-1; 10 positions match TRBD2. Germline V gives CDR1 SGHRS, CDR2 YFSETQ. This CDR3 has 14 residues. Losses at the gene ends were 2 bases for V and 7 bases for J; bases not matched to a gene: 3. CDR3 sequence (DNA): TGCGCCAGCAGCTTAGCGGGAGGGGTGAATGAGCAGTTCTTC. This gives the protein CASSLAGGVNEQFF.

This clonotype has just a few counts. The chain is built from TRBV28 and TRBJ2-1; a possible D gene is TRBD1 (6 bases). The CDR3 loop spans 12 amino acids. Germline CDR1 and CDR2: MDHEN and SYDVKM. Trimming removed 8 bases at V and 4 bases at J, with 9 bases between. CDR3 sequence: CASGGRYNEQFF. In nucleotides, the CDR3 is TGTGCCAGCGGGGGCCGATACAATGAGCAGTTCTTC.

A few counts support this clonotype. The CDR3 sequence: CASSQVGTSNEKLFF. The CDR3 DNA reads TGCGCCAGCAGCCAAGTGGGGACGTCGAATGAAAAACTGTTTTTT. The V call is TRBV4-1, the J call TRBJ1-4, with D perhaps matching TRBD1 (5 bases). V was shortened by 1 base and J by 5 bases, with 11 bases between the two germline ends. The germline V gene has CDR1 MGHRA and CDR2 YSYEKL. The CDR3 loop spans 15 amino acids.

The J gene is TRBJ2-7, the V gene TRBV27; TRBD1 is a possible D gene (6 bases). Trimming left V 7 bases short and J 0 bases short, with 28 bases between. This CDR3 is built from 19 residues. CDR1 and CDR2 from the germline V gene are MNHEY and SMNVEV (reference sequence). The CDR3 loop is CASNPGAPGLLLSSYEQYF. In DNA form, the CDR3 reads TGTGCCAGCAACCCAGGGGCGCCGGGGCTCTTACTTTCCTCCTACGAGCAGTACTTC.